This T cell receptor (beta chain) derives from a study of cytomegalovirus exposure and HLA in healthy donors (dated by TCRdb to the late 2010s). Background for the entire study: An earlier analysis of some 600 of the donors reported 276 Gb of sequence data and around 110 million unique TCR beta sequences obtained from around 180 million T cells. Donor age, sex, ethnicity and CMV serostatus were collected together with the repertoire data. Both class I and class II loci were covered by HLA typing, at four-digit resolution. Typing coverage varied by locus: roughly 629-640 donors for A, B, C, DRB1 and DQB1; 500 to 550 for DQA1; some 610 for DPA1; roughly 450 for DPB1. A later genetic analysis used genome-wide SNP genotypes for about 60% of the roughly 700 donors, treating that subset as a discovery cohort. The study was designed to test whether signatures of past pathogen exposure could be identified by cataloging public T cell receptors. The study combined high-throughput TCR immunosequencing, statistical association of individual TCRs with disease status, and machine learning to predict cytomegalovirus infection status. An early release covering more than 500 HLA-typed donors comprised about 320 gigabases of sequencing data and around 80 million unique TCR sequences. The later analysis used no new phenotypic data to find candidate immune exposures, relying instead on TCR beta sequences and their occurrence across donors. The study used immunosequencing to profile the T cell repertoires of 666 subjects and linked those repertoires to cytomegalovirus serostatus. A handful of DR-DQ haplotypes were handled as single units for association and clustering because linkage in the cohort was strong. In a later analysis, previously published TCR beta repertoires from more than 500 donors were re-analyzed and high-resolution HLA genotyping was added so that TCR occurrence patterns could be studied. Along with the roughly 710-subject first cohort, a separate validation cohort of over a hundred different subjects was used. On average, 235,054 unique TCR beta nucleotide sequences were sequenced per donor among a few hundred genotyped donors of the cohort, with roughly 18% of those sequences being non-productive. Of the 300 to 450 genotyped donors, approximately 83% fell in the genetic ancestry cluster associated with self-reported Caucasian donors. An earlier analysis of 450 to 750 of the donors used high-throughput TCR beta sequencing to judge whether each TCR beta V gene segment behaved as functional or pseudogenic. Every discovery cohort repertoire had been produced on one sequencing platform. Summary of the overall study and its limitations: In a later analysis, several top co-occurrence clusters were reported to appear linked to parvovirus B19, influenza, CMV and Epstein-Barr virus. The only immune exposure information available for the cohort was CMV serostatus. According to a later analysis, TCR association rates differed among HLA loci, with DRB1 alleles showing the most associated TCRs and HLA-C alleles showing the fewest. A further reported finding was that TCR beta sequences accurately predicted the HLA-A and HLA-B alleles for most subjects in the first cohort. Most TCR sequences were observed very rarely across donors, whereas some public TCRs were present in many individuals. In a later analysis, around 17,000 TCR beta sequences were associated with specific HLA alleles at a false discovery rate of 0.05. A group of highly shared sequence variants was considered likely to be a technical artifact of the sequencing pipeline. According to a later genetic analysis, donors in an Asian-associated ancestry cluster had fewer N-insertions in productive TCRs than the approximately 700-donor mean. Linkage disequilibrium might explain the correlated functional status among segregating V segments, but an unknown experimental factor could not be ruled out. In a later genetic analysis, a missense DCLRE1C variant was associated with V-gene and J-gene trimming of TCR beta chains, and the association was replicated in an independent cohort. In an earlier analysis of fewer than 700 of the donors, most TCR beta V segments appeared in productive rearrangements about 87% or about 30% of the time, broadly matching IMGT annotations. Because counts were too low, 15 or so rarely observed V segments, including chromosome 9 orphons, were excluded from the earlier analysis of some 590 of the donors. This cohort had only TCR beta chains sequenced, and the lack of alpha or paired-chain data limited which features could be detected. Because HLA typing was missing for some donors at each locus, association tests included only the typed subset. Strong co-occurrence of HLA alleles, especially DR and DQ, made assigning TCR associations to individual alleles difficult. A few of the identified cytomegalovirus-associated TCR beta chains were confirmed in vitro to be specific for cytomegalovirus antigens. The study listed approximately 150 TCR beta chains as associated with cytomegalovirus. Compared with equally common non-associated chains, HLA-associated TCR beta chains in a later analysis were more clonally expanded and had lower generation probabilities. Because the 87-base-pair reads could not distinguish some IMGT-functional V segments, including TRBV6-2 and TRBV6-3, those segments were excluded. Most CMV-associated TCR beta chains appeared to be HLA-restricted in a later analysis, and the HLA associations seemed to be driven largely by CMV exposure. Cytomegalovirus status was reported to be diagnosed by the classifier with high specificity and sensitivity in both the original and validation cohorts. Presence/absence analyses assumed roughly uniform sequencing depth across donors, an assumption that may not hold. It was suggested by the authors that the approach could potentially be generalized to other disease states and immunological phenotypes.

The CDR3 goes from the cysteine to the phenylalanine over 16 residues. The CDR3 DNA has 48 bases and is translated from base 1. V loses 4 bases of germline sequence and J loses 5 bases, and the interval between the two ends is 20 bases. The germline V gene (reference sequence) supplies CDR1 SEHNR and CDR2 FQNEAQ. Receptors were amplified or captured by the immunoSEQ multiplex PCR assay. A mixture of 60 forward primers for TCR Vbeta segments and 13 reverse primers for TCR Jbeta segments was used in the multiplex PCR. The CDR3 region of rearranged TCR beta genes was amplified from genomic DNA with a multiplex PCR assay. The Illumina HiSeq System was used to sequence the amplified TCR beta libraries as 87-base-pair reads. As for the authors' bioinformatics: A later analysis counted tens of millions of unique TCR beta chains across the 650 to 700 repertoires, and about 10 million of these chains were shared by at least two donors. Raw reads were error-corrected and collapsed into unique sequences with a nearest-neighbor algorithm that merged closely related sequences to remove PCR and sequencing errors. Alignment of CDR3 sequences to IMGT reference sequences was used to assign V, D and J gene segments. For a sequence to be retained, a match of at least six nucleotides was required to both a V gene segment and a J gene segment. Rearrangements were classified as productive when the CDR3 lacked stop codons and remained in frame with V and J, and all other rearrangements were classified as non-productive. Following IMGT convention, CDR3 was defined as the stretch from the second conserved V-encoded cysteine to the conserved J-encoded phenylalanine. The earlier analysis of fewer than 700 of the donors excluded sequences that lacked an unambiguous match to a single V gene segment. An earlier analysis of about 600 of the donors called V segments functional above 56.7% productive rearrangements and segregating when the between-donor standard deviation exceeded 5%. A statistical classification framework was built to diagnose cytomegalovirus status from the catalog of TCR beta chain sequences. V and J gene assignment, in a later analysis, came from comparing TCR nucleotide sequences with IMGT/GENE-DB human TR gene sequences. In a later analysis, CDR3 sequences and most-parsimonious VDJ recombination scenarios were assigned using the TCRdist pipeline. In a later analysis, each TCR beta chain was defined by its CDR3 amino acid sequence together with its V-gene family, and reads lacking a unique V-gene family were excluded. In a later analysis, approximately 640 highly shared, low-generation-probability nucleotide sequences were removed to address suspected cross-contamination and a sequencing artifact. In a later analysis, a clonal expansion index was calculated for each public chain from normalized within-repertoire ranks of inferred template counts. In a later analysis, generation probabilities were computed with a VDJ recombination model fitted to out-of-frame rearrangements, and the resulting probabilities were checked against IGoR. In a later analysis, hypergeometric tests were used to score TCR-TCR, TCR-HLA and TCR-CMV co-occurrence, with a repertoire-size bias correction applied to TCR pairs. False discovery rates were estimated in a later analysis by permuting HLA or CMV assignments 20 times. In a later analysis, co-occurring TCRs were grouped using DBSCAN, and TCRdist sequence similarity was added for clustering within HLA-allele-positive subsets. Repertoires with fewer than 30,000 or more than 120,000 public chains were left out of co-occurrence clustering, as were about five repertoires with anomalous nucleotide sharing. TCRdb mirrors the immuneACCESS table, restricted to in-frame sequences. Some clones are absent from its copies; in checked studies, under half trace to an unresolved V gene, and the reason for the others is unknown. The V and J calls and clone size come from that table; D and trimming were worked out from the DNA. The sample table holds some 130,000 clones, of which about 74% were seen once. Jointly, the top ten make up under 6.5% of the sample.

The cohort comprised under 700 healthy bone marrow donors. All cohort members were sampled while nominally healthy, although unrecorded immune exposures were likely present. The donor was CMV seropositive and was included in the group of 300 or so seropositive cohort members. A peripheral blood sample was collected from each donor, and TCR beta sequencing was performed on peripheral blood mononuclear cells. Genomic DNA was extracted from the blood cell samples with the Qiagen DNeasy Blood Extraction Kit. Comment on this clone: Its antigen has not been determined. Base qualities were left out, and no much larger clone turns up one base away.

The V and J genes are TRBV7-9 and TRBJ2-5; 6 matching bases give a weak D call of TRBD1. The sequence derives from a woman aged 50 to 60 in good health and CMV-seropositive. The sample taken for sequencing was PBMCs. The CDR3 protein sequence reads: CASSSPRTALGETQYF. The nucleotide sequence is TGTGCCAGCAGCTCCCCTCGGACAGCCCTCGGGGAGACCCAGTACTTC.